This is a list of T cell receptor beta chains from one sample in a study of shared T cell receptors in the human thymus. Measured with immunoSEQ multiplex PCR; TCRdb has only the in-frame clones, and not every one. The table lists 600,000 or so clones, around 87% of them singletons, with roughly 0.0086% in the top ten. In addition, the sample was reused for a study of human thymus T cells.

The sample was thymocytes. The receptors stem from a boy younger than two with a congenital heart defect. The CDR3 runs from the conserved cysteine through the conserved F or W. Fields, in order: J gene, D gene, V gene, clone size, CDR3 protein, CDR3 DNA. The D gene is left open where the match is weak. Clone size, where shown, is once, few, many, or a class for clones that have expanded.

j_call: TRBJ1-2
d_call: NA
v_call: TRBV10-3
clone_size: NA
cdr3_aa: CAISERQGPYGYTF
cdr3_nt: TGTGCCATCAGTGAGAGGCAGGGCCCCTATGGCTACACCTTC

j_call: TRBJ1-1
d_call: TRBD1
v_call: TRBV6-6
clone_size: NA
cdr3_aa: CASSDREDTEAFF
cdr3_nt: TGTGCCAGCAGTGACAGGGAGGACACTGAAGCTTTCTTT

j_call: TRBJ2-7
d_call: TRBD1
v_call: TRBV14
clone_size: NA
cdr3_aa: CASSQALSRDSSYEQYF
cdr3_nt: TGTGCCAGCAGCCAAGCACTCTCCCGGGACAGCTCCTACGAGCAGTACTTC

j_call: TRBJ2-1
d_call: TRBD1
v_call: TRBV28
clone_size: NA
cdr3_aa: CASSFERGPYNEQFF
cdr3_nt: TGTGCCAGCAGTTTTGAAAGGGGGCCCTACAATGAGCAGTTCTTC

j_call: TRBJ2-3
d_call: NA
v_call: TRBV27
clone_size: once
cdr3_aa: CASSTQTDSTDTQYF
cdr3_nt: TGTGCCAGCAGTACCCAGACAGATAGCACAGATACGCAGTATTTT

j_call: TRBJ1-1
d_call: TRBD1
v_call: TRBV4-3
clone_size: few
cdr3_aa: CASSQDDREDGSTEAFF
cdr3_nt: TGCGCCAGCAGCCAAGACGACAGGGAAGACGGGAGCACTGAAGCTTTCTTT

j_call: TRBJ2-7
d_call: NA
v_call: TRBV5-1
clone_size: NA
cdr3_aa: CASRLHNSYEQYF
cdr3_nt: TGCGCCAGCAGGCTTCACAACTCCTACGAGCAGTACTTC

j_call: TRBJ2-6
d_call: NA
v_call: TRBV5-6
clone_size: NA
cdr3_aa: CASSLVGGFPGANVLTF
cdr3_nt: TGTGCCAGCAGCTTGGTCGGGGGTTTCCCTGGGGCCAACGTCCTGACTTTC

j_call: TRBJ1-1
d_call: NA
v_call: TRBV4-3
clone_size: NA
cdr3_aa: CASSQAMRGGNTEAFF
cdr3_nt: TGCGCCAGCAGCCAAGCGATGCGGGGGGGGAACACTGAAGCTTTCTTT

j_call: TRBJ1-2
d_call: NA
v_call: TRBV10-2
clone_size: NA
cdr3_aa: CASSESERRLANYGYTF
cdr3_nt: TGCGCCAGCAGTGAGTCGGAAAGGAGGCTGGCTAACTATGGCTACACCTTC

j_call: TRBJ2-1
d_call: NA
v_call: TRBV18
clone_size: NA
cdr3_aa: CASSPGARGSYNEQFF
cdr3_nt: TGTGCCAGCTCACCAGGGGCTCGAGGATCATACAATGAGCAGTTCTTC

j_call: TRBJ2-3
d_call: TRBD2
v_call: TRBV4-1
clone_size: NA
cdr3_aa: CASSQDQPSGSSTDTQYF
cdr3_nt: TGCGCCAGCAGCCAAGACCAACCTAGCGGATCTAGCACAGATACGCAGTATTTT

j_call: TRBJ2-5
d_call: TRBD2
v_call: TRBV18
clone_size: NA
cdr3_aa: CASSPTSFSETQYF
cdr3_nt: TGTGCCAGCTCACCGACTAGCTTTTCGGAGACCCAGTACTTC

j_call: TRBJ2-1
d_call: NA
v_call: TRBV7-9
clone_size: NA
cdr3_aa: CASTSYRGETNEQFF
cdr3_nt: TGTGCCAGCACCAGCTATCGGGGAGAGACGAATGAGCAGTTCTTC

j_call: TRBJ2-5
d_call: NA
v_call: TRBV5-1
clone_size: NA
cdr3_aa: CASSLGGHPGQETQYF
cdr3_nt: TGCGCCAGCAGCTTAGGGGGACATCCCGGTCAAGAGACCCAGTACTTC

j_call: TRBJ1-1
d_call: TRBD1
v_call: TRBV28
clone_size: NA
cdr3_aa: CASSHRGGNTEAFF
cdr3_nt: TGTGCCAGCAGTCACAGGGGGGGAAACACTGAAGCTTTCTTT

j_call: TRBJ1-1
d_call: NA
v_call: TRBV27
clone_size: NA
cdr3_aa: CASSGGTSAFF
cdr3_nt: TGTGCCAGCAGTGGGGGGACGTCAGCTTTCTTT

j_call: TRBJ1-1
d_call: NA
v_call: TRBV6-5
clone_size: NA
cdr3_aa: CASSYLLGTEAFF
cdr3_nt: TGTGCCAGCAGTTACCTGCTAGGTACTGAAGCTTTCTTT

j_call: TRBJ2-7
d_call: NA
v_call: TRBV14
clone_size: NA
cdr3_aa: CASSLLSGEQYF
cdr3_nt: TGTGCCAGCAGCCTTTTAAGCGGCGAGCAGTACTTC

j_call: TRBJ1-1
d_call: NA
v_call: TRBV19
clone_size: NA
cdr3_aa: CASSRPNRLRTEAFF
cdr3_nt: TGTGCCAGTAGTAGACCGAACAGGTTGAGGACTGAAGCTTTCTTT

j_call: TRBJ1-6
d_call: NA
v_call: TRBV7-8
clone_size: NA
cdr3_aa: CASSEKHDSPLHF
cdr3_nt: TGTGCCAGCAGCGAAAAACACGATTCACCCCTCCACTTT

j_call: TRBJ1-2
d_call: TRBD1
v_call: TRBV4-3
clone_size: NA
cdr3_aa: CASSPLQGTYYGYTF
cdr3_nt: TGCGCCAGCAGCCCCTTACAGGGGACCTACTATGGCTACACCTTC

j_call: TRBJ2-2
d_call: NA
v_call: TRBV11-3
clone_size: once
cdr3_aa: CASSLASGTNTGELFF
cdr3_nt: TGTGCCAGCAGCTTAGCTTCCGGTACGAACACCGGGGAGCTGTTTTTT